Each of the 6 T cell receptor beta chains below was sequenced from the same sample in a study of beta chain features in type 1 diabetes listed by TCRdb under 2018. What the authors observed across the whole study: A moderate but significant shortening of TCRB CDR3 length was observed in type 1 diabetes patients in all four CD4+ subsets.

Their specific antigens are unknown. Libraries were built with the immunoSEQ multiplex PCR assay. All of the isolated RNA was reverse transcribed with the High Capacity cDNA Reverse Transcription Kit, so expressed TCRB transcripts were sequenced. As stored in TCRdb, this immuneACCESS dataset retains in-frame rearrangements with V and J assigned. A fraction of the clones does not appear; measured against another copy, unresolved V genes explain less than half of the discrepancy, and the remainder lacks a known reason. For this sample the table gives about 160,000 clones, of which 8% to 9.5% were detected only once. Approximately 0.54% of the sample is held by the ten biggest clonotypes. Sequencing used central memory CD4+ T cells from blood. Receptors originate from a woman under 30 with type 1 diabetes.

J is TRBJ2-3 and V is TRBV6-5, with 7 bases identical to TRBD1. There are 14 residues in the CDR3. V shed 2 bases, J shed 7 bases, and the junction held 6 bases outside the gene matches. The germline V gene encodes CDR1 MNHEY and CDR2 SVGAGI. This CDR3 reads CASSYGQASHTQYF. The CDR3 DNA reads as TGTGCCAGCAGTTACGGACAGGCTTCCCATACGCAGTATTTT.

The table lists this clone with a few counts. V usage is TRBV28 and J usage is TRBJ2-7; 9 bases map to TRBD1. This CDR3 region has 15 residues. The germline V gene has CDR1 MDHEN and CDR2 SYDVKM. V lost 6 bases to trimming and J lost 2 bases; unmatched junction nucleotides: 8. The CDR3 nucleotides read TGTGCCAGCAGCCGTCCCGGGACAGGGCCCTACGAGCAGTACTTC. Protein sequence: CASSRPGTGPYEQYF.

J is TRBJ2-1 and V is TRBV6-5; 12 nucleotides line up with TRBD2. J gave up 7 bases and V 7 bases, and 2 bases lay outside the gene matches. Germline V CDR1 and CDR2: MNHEY, SVGAGI. The CDR3 has 13 amino acids. The CDR3 protein is CASKTSGRNEQFF. The CDR3 nucleotides are TGTGCCAGCAAAACTAGCGGGAGGAATGAGCAGTTCTTC.

V usage is TRBV7-2 and J usage is TRBJ1-5, with 8 bases that match TRBD1. From germline, CDR1 is SGHTA and CDR2 FQGNSA. Trimming took 3 bases from V and 8 from J; bases not matched to a gene: 6. The CDR3 is made up of 14 amino acids. The CDR3 is CASSFDRGVEPQHF. In nucleotides, the CDR3 is TGTGCCAGCAGCTTTGACAGGGGCGTTGAGCCCCAGCATTTT.

The chain links TRBV4-2 to TRBJ2-6; no clear D. Deletions cut 6 bases from V and 0 bases from J, with 9 bases between. This CDR3 has 15 residues. Germline lookup yields CDR1 LGHNA and CDR2 YNFKEQ. In nucleotides, the CDR3 is TGTGCCAGCAGAGCAGGTGACTCTGGGGCCAACGTCCTGACTTTC. This sequence encodes CASRAGDSGANVLTF.

There are a few counts of this clone. CDR3 sequence: CATSRARDSSYEQYF. The DNA for the CDR3 is TGTGCCACCAGCAGAGCACGGGACAGCTCCTACGAGCAGTACTTC. The chain recombines TRBV15 with TRBJ2-7; 7 bases map to TRBD1. The germline V gene has CDR1 LNHNV and CDR2 YYDKDF (reference sequence). CDR3 length: 15 amino acids. Losses at the gene ends were 1 base for V and 0 bases for J; bases not matched to a gene: 3.